This T cell receptor (beta chain) was sequenced for a study of T cells after yellow fever vaccination (dated by TCRdb to the late 2010s). Study-level background: Libraries from fractions with low cell numbers were prepared with the SMART-Seq v4 Ultra Low Input RNA kit. To follow T-cell clones before and after both primary and booster YFV17D yellow fever vaccination, bulk TCR alpha and beta repertoires underwent longitudinal sequencing. Two healthy male donors made up the cohort, one aged 18 to 30 years and the other aged 30 to 40 years. Bulk PBMC replicates and cell subsets were isolated from blood drawn at multiple timepoints before and after both primary and secondary immunization. Study-wide findings and limitations: The secondary T-cell response was found to be weaker but faster than the primary response, with a peak reached on day 5 rather than on day 15. Only a couple of donors were included in the study, so the extent to which the findings can be generalized is limited. Most clones expanded after primary vaccination (approximately 97% of CD4 and roughly 90% of CD8) were re-detected after the booster, suggesting that broad memory maintenance occurred. A small share of clonotypes occurred in both CD4 and CD8 compartments, likely arising from convergent recombination. Computational filtering was required because FACS-sorted repertoires could contain abundant contaminating clonotypes from the bulk population.

Interpreted using the paper, the treatment or condition label stands for: live attenuated yellow fever vaccine strain. Two biological replicates of bulk PBMCs were collected at each blood-draw timepoint. PBMCs were isolated from peripheral blood using a standard Ficoll-Paque protocol. RNA was extracted with TriZol from bulk PBMCs, CD4 and CD8 fractions, and dextramer-positive and dextramer-negative fractions. TCR cDNA was made using 5'RACE template switching, a step that added a universal primer site and unique molecular identifiers. cDNA synthesis was primed from both the TCR alpha and TCR beta constant segments. Two PCR steps were used to amplify libraries, with sample barcodes and sequencing adapters being added in the second step. Sequencing of libraries was performed on Illumina HiSeq 2500 (2x100 bp) or NovaSeq (2x150 bp). Processing in the source paper ran as follows. Reads were demultiplexed and collapsed into UMI consensus sequences with MIGEC, and V(D)J alignment was performed with MiXCR. Using edgeR on replicate PBMC samples, clonotypes were called vaccine-responding if FDR was below 0.01 and the log2 fold change was above 5 up to day 15. CD4 or CD8 identity was assigned to each bulk clonotype according to whether the clonotype was present at higher abundance in the sequenced CD4 repertoire or the sequenced CD8 repertoire. TCRdb ran its own pipeline on the public reads, namely fastp trimming at Q25 and MiXCR clone calling, and kept in-frame beta chains. For every CDR3 protein sequence, its rows merge into one entry that carries the most common genes and DNA. These V and J calls are TCRdb output, not the study's own analysis. Counted in this sample were 600,000 to 750,000 distinct CDR3 sequences; more than 9% of them appeared once. More than 12% of the sample is taken by the ten largest.

This clonotype was counted at least ten times. Its antigen specificity is not known. Base qualities are not at hand, and no much larger clone is one base apart. Trimming takes 2 bases off V and 0 bases off J; junction bases not matched to a gene: 5. The cysteine opens and the phenylalanine closes a CDR3 of 17 amino acids. The DNA shown is the 51-base CDR3, in frame from base 1. Looking up the germline V gene (reference sequence) yields CDR1 LNHNV and CDR2 YYDKDF. The sequenced sample was PBMCs, obtained on the day of the yellow fever booster vaccination. The receptor chain draws on TRBV15 and TRBJ1-1; a stretch of 11 junction bases matches TRBD1. The source is a man in his thirties or forties who received the YFV17D yellow fever vaccine. At the DNA level, the sequence is TGTGCCACCAGCAGACGAGGGACAGGGGGTTTGAACACTGAAGCTTTCTTT. It is translated as CATSRRGTGGLNTEAFF.